The rows below give T cell receptor beta chains drawn from one sample of a study of glioma-infiltrating T cells after dendritic cell vaccination. Data came from immunoSEQ multiplex PCR; TCRdb stores just in-frame clones and leaves some out. Here the sample spans about 73,000 clones, more than 65% being singletons. The sequencing used blood, collected before dendritic cell vaccination. All receptors derive from a human donor with glioblastoma. Both conserved end residues are part of each CDR3. Each record gives: CDR3 protein, CDR3 DNA, J gene, V gene, clone size, D gene. The D gene is left open where the match is weak. The size entry is marked missing in some rows and otherwise reads once, few, many or a size class.

CDR3 protein: CASSPAAGQGTIYTF
CDR3 DNA: TGTGCCAGCAGCCCCGCAGCTGGACAGGGGACGATCTACACCTTC
J gene: TRBJ1-2
V gene: TRBV7-9
clone size: .
D gene: TRBD1

CDR3 protein: CASSSGQGRHTIYF
CDR3 DNA: TGTGCCAGCAGCTCGGGTCAGGGGAGACACACCATATATTTT
J gene: TRBJ1-3
V gene: TRBV7-2
clone size: .
D gene: .

CDR3 protein: CASSYGGRAGDTQYF
CDR3 DNA: TGTGCCAGCAGCTATGGCGGGAGAGCGGGAGATACGCAGTATTTT
J gene: TRBJ2-3
V gene: TRBV5-4
clone size: few
D gene: TRBD2

CDR3 protein: CASSSHGGQGPNEQFF
CDR3 DNA: TGTGCCAGCAGCTCCCATGGGGGACAGGGACCCAATGAGCAGTTCTTC
J gene: TRBJ2-1
V gene: TRBV5-4
clone size: .
D gene: TRBD1

CDR3 protein: CSVETPDWQGYGYTF
CDR3 DNA: TGCAGCGTTGAGACCCCGGATTGGCAGGGATATGGCTACACCTTC
J gene: TRBJ1-2
V gene: TRBV29-1
clone size: .
D gene: .

CDR3 protein: CATSREVQGYEQYF
CDR3 DNA: TGTGCCACCAGCAGAGAGGTACAGGGCTACGAGCAGTACTTC
J gene: TRBJ2-7
V gene: TRBV15
clone size: once
D gene: .

CDR3 protein: CASSQEVQGYTIYF
CDR3 DNA: TGCGCCAGCAGCCAAGAGGTACAGGGTTACACCATATATTTT
J gene: TRBJ1-3
V gene: TRBV4-1
clone size: .
D gene: .

CDR3 protein: CSVWLAGGSDTQYF
CDR3 DNA: TGCAGCGTTTGGTTAGCGGGAGGCTCAGATACGCAGTATTTT
J gene: TRBJ2-3
V gene: TRBV29-1
clone size: .
D gene: TRBD2

CDR3 protein: CASSHLPQGEQFF
CDR3 DNA: TGCGCCAGCAGCCACCTTCCGCAGGGCGAGCAGTTCTTC
J gene: TRBJ2-1
V gene: TRBV5-1
clone size: .
D gene: .

CDR3 protein: CASSLGGQGALNGYTF
CDR3 DNA: TGTGCCAGCAGCTTAGGCGGCCAGGGGGCGCTTAATGGCTACACCTTC
J gene: TRBJ1-2
V gene: TRBV7-3
clone size: .
D gene: TRBD1

CDR3 protein: CASSVPGDTQYF
CDR3 DNA: TGTGCCAGCTCAGTACCGGGGGACACGCAGTATTTT
J gene: TRBJ2-3
V gene: TRBV18
clone size: .
D gene: .

CDR3 protein: CASSQATSGGAGYNEQFF
CDR3 DNA: TGTGCCAGCAGCCAAGCAACTAGCGGGGGAGCGGGCTACAATGAGCAGTTCTTC
J gene: TRBJ2-1
V gene: TRBV4-2
clone size: .
D gene: TRBD2

CDR3 protein: CASRHTGGTEAFF
CDR3 DNA: TGTGCCAGCAGGCATACAGGGGGAACTGAAGCTTTCTTT
J gene: TRBJ1-1
V gene: TRBV6-5
clone size: .
D gene: TRBD1

CDR3 protein: CASSLAVQVSTDTQYF
CDR3 DNA: TGTGCCAGCAGCTTAGCGGTCCAGGTTAGCACAGATACGCAGTATTTT
J gene: TRBJ2-3
V gene: TRBV7-6
clone size: .
D gene: .

CDR3 protein: CASSLRSGGFSGELFF
CDR3 DNA: TGTGCCAGCAGCTTACGGTCAGGGGGCTTCTCCGGGGAGCTGTTTTTT
J gene: TRBJ2-2
V gene: TRBV13
clone size: .
D gene: TRBD1

CDR3 protein: CAWSSGGSNQPQHF
CDR3 DNA: TGTGCCTGGAGTTCCGGGGGGAGCAATCAGCCCCAGCATTTT
J gene: TRBJ1-5
V gene: TRBV30
clone size: .
D gene: .

CDR3 protein: CASSRNPGTGEETQYF
CDR3 DNA: TGTGCCAGCAGCCGTAATCCCGGGACAGGGGAAGAGACCCAGTACTTC
J gene: TRBJ2-5
V gene: TRBV7-7
clone size: .
D gene: TRBD1

CDR3 protein: CASSEEGALGNQPQHF
CDR3 DNA: TGTGCCAGCAGTGAAGAGGGGGCCCTAGGGAATCAGCCCCAGCATTTT
J gene: TRBJ1-5
V gene: TRBV2
clone size: .
D gene: TRBD1

CDR3 protein: CASSLGANTEAFF
CDR3 DNA: TGTGCCAGCAGCTTAGGAGCGAACACTGAAGCTTTCTTT
J gene: TRBJ1-1
V gene: TRBV7-9
clone size: .
D gene: .

CDR3 protein: CAILTGPLETQYF
CDR3 DNA: TGTGCCATCCTGACGGGTCCCCTAGAGACCCAGTACTTC
J gene: TRBJ2-5
V gene: TRBV6-1
clone size: once
D gene: .

CDR3 protein: CASSQSDRGRETQYF
CDR3 DNA: TGCGCCAGCAGCCAATCCGACAGGGGGCGAGAGACCCAGTACTTC
J gene: TRBJ2-5
V gene: TRBV4-1
clone size: .
D gene: TRBD1

CDR3 protein: CASGSGSGQYF
CDR3 DNA: TGTGCCAGTGGGAGCGGGAGCGGTCAGTACTTC
J gene: TRBJ2-5
V gene: TRBV19
clone size: .
D gene: TRBD2

CDR3 protein: CMTRGTSTKPADAEAFF
CDR3 DNA: TGCATGACCCGAGGGACTTCTACTAAGCCTGCGGACGCTGAAGCTTTCTTT
J gene: TRBJ1-1
V gene: TRBV29-1
clone size: once
D gene: .

CDR3 protein: CASSYGTGGTDTQYF
CDR3 DNA: TGTGCCAGCAGCTACGGGACAGGTGGGACAGATACGCAGTATTTT
J gene: TRBJ2-3
V gene: TRBV7-6
clone size: .
D gene: TRBD1

CDR3 protein: CASKGQGKTQYF
CDR3 DNA: TGTGCCAGCAAGGGACAGGGGAAGACCCAGTACTTC
J gene: TRBJ2-5
V gene: TRBV25-1
clone size: .
D gene: TRBD1